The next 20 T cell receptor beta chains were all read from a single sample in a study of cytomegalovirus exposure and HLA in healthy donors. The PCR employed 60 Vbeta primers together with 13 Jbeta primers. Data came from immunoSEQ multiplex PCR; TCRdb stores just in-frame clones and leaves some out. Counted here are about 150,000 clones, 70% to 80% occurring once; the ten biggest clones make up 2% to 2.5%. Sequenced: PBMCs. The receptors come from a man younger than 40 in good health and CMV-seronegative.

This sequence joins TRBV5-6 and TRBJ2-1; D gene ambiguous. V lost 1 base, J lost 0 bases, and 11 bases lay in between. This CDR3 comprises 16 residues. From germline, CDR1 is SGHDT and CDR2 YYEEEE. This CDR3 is CASSLRLSSSYNEQFF. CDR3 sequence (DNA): TGTGCCAGCAGCTTGCGGTTATCGTCCTCCTACAATGAGCAGTTCTTC.

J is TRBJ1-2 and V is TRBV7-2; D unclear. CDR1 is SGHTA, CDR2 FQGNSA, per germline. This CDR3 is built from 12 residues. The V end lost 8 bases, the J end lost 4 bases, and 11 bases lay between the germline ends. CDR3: CASREAVYGYTF. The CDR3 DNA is TGTGCCAGCCGGGAGGCTGTCTATGGCTACACCTTC.

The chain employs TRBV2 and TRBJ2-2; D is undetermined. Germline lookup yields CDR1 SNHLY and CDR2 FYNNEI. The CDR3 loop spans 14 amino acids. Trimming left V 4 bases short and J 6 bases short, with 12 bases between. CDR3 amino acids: CASSVESSAGELFF. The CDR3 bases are TGTGCCAGCAGTGTAGAGTCTTCGGCCGGGGAGCTGTTTTTT.

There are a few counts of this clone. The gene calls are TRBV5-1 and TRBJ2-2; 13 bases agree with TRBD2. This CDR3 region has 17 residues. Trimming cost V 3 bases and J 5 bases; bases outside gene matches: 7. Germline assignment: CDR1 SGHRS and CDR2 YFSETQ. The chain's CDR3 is CASSSGLAGDLTGELFF. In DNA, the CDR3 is TGCGCCAGCAGCTCAGGACTAGCGGGGGACTTAACCGGGGAGCTGTTTTTT.

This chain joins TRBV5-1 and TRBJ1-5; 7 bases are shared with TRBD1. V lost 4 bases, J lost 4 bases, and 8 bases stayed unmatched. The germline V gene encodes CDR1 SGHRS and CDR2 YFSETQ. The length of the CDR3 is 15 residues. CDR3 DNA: TGCGCCAGCAGCCGTAGACAGGGACGGAATCAGCCCCAGCATTTT. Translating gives CASSRRQGRNQPQHF.

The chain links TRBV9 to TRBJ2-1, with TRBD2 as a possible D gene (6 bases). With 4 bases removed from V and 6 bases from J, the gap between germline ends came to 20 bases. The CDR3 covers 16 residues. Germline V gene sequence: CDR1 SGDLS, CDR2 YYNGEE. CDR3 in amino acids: CASSYRDSTLVNEQFF. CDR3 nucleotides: TGTGCCAGCAGCTACCGGGACTCGACCCTGGTCAATGAGCAGTTCTTC.

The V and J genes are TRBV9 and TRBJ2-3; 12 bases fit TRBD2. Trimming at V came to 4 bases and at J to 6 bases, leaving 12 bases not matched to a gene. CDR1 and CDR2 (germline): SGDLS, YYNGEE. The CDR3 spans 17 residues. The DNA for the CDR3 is TGTGCCAGCAGCATTAGGCCTAGCGGGGGGGCCAGTGATACGCAGTATTTT. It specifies CASSIRPSGGASDTQYF.

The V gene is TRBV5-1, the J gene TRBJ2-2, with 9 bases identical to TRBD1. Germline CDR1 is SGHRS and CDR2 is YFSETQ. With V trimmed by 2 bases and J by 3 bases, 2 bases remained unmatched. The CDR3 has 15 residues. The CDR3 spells CASSFRTGDTGELFF. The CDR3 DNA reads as TGCGCCAGCAGCTTTCGGACAGGGGACACCGGGGAGCTGTTTTTT.

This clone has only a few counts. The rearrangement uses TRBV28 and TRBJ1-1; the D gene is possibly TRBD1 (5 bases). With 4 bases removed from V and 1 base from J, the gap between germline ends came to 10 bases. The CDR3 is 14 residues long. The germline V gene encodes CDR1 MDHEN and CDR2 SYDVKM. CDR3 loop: CASSSSRANTEAFF. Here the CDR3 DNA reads TGTGCCAGCAGTTCGTCCAGGGCGAACACTGAAGCTTTCTTT.

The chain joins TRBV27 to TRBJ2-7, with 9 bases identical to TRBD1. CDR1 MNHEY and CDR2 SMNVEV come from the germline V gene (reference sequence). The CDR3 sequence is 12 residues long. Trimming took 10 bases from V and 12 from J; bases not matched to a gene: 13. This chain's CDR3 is CATNTGGARLYF. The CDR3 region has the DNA TGTGCCACCAACACAGGGGGCGCACGATTGTACTTC.

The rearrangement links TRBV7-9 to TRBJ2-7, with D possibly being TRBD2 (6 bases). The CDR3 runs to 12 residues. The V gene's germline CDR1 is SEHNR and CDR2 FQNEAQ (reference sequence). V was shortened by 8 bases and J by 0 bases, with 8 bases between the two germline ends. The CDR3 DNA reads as TGTGCCAGCGGGGGGATCTCCTACGAGCAGTACTTC. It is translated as CASGGISYEQYF.

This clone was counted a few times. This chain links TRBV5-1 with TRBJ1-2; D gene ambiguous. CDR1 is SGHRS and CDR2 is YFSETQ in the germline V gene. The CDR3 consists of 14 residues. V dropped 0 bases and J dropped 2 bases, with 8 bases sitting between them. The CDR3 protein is CASSLAPENYGYTF. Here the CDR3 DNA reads TGCGCCAGCAGCTTGGCTCCCGAGAACTATGGCTACACCTTC.

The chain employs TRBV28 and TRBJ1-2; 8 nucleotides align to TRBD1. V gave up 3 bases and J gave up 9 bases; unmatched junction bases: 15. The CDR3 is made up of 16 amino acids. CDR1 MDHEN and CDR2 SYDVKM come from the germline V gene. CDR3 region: CASSFLLGQGQRSYTF. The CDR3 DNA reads TGTGCCAGCAGTTTCCTCCTAGGACAGGGACAACGCAGCTACACCTTC.

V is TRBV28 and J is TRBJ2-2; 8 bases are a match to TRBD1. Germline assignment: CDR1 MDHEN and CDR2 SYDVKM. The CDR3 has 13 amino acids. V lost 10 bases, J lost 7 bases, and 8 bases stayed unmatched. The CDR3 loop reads CATLTGVIGELFF. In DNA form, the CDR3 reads TGTGCCACTCTGACAGGGGTTATCGGGGAGCTGTTTTTT.

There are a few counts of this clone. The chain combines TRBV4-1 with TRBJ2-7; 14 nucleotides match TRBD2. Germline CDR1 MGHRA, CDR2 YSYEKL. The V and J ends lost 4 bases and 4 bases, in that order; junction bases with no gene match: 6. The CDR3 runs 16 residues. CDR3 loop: CASSLGTSGGLYEQYF. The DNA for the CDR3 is TGCGCCAGCAGCCTAGGGACTAGCGGGGGTTTATACGAGCAGTACTTC.

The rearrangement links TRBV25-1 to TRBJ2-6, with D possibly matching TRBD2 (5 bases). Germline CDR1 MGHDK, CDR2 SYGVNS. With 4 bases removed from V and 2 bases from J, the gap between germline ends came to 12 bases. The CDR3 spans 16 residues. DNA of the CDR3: TGTGCCAGCAGTGCTGGGAGTCAAGCTGGGGCCAACGTCCTGACTTTC. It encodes CASSAGSQAGANVLTF.

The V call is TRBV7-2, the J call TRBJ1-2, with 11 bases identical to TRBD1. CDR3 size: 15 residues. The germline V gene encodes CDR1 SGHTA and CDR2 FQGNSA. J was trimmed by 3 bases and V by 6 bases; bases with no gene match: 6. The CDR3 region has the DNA TGTGCCAGCAGTCCGGGACAGGGGGTGCACTATGGCTACACCTTC. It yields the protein CASSPGQGVHYGYTF. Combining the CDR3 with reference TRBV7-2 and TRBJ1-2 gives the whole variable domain GAGVSQSPSNKVTEKGKDVELRCDPISGHTALYWYRQSLGQGLEFLIYFQGNSAPDKSGLPSDRFSAERTGGSVSTLTIQRTQQEDSAVYLCASSPGQGVHYGYTFGSGTRLTVV.

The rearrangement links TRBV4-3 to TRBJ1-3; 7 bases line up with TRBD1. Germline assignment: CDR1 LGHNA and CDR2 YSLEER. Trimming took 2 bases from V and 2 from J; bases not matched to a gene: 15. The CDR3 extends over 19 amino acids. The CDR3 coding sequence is TGCGCCAGCAGCCAATGGTTGTCAGGGGGTGAAGGCCCTGGAAACACCATATATTTT. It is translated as CASSQWLSGGEGPGNTIYF.

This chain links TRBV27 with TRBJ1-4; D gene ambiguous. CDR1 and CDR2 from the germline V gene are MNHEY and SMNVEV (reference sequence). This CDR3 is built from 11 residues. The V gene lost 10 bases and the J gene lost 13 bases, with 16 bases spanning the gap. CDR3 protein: CAIPSSPRLFF. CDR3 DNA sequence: TGTGCCATCCCTAGCAGCCCCCGACTGTTTTTT.

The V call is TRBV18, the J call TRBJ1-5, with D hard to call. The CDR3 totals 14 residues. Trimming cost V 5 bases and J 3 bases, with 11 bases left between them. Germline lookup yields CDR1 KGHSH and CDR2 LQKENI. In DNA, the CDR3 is TGTGCCAGCTCATTCCGGGGAACCAATCAGCCCCAGCATTTT. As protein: CASSFRGTNQPQHF.